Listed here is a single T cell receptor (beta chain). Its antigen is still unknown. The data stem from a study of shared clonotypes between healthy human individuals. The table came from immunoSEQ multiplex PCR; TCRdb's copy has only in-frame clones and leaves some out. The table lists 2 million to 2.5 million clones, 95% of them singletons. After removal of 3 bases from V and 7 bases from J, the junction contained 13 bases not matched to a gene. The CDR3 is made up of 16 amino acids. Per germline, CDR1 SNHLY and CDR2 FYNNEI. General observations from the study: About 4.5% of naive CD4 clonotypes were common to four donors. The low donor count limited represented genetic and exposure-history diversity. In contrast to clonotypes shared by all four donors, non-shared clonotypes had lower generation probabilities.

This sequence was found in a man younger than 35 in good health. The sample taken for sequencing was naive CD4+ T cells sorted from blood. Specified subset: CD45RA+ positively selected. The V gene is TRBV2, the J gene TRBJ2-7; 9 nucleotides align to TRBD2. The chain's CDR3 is CASSDIPLAGSGEQYF. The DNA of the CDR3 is TGTGCCAGCAGTGACATTCCCCTAGCGGGGTCGGGGGAGCAGTACTTC.